This record covers a single TCR beta chain. This clone's antigen is unknown. No much larger clonotype is one base removed from it; base qualities were not supplied. Cut back by 8 bases and 1 base, the V and J ends lie 17 bases apart. The CDR3 has 15 amino acids, counting the end cysteine and phenylalanine. Only the CDR3 region is kept as DNA, spanning 45 bases read in frame from base 1. CDR1 and CDR2 are read off the germline V gene as MNHEY and SVGAGI. These data belong to a study of blood T cell repertoires in COVID-19 (dated by TCRdb to about 2020). Background on the whole study: Samples from collaborators originated in the United States, Italy and Spain and spanned both the acute and convalescent phases of COVID-19. The material from the prospective study consisted of cDNA or gDNA derived from T cells, B-cell-depleted T cells, or PBMCs. The dataset comprised deeply sampled blood TCRbeta repertoires from subjects exposed to, actively infected with, or recovered from COVID-19. The repertoires were made available in a free public database intended to serve as a resource for research on the immune response to SARS-CoV-2. A de-identified subject ID, COVID-19 status, age in years and sex were almost always included in the sample metadata. HLA class I and class II types, where available, came from metadata supplied by the sample provider rather than from assay-based typing. Samples came from the ongoing ImmuneRACE study (first 160 participants) plus 1,254 subjects from 6 global collaborators. General conclusions and limits of the study: How much clinical and demographic metadata was included differed by source and by participant, and the metadata was provided uncurated.

Collaborating institutions collected whole blood in K2EDTA tubes following their own protocols. For TCRbeta analysis, collaborators shipped samples in one of three forms: frozen whole blood, isolated PBMCs, or DNA extracted from either of those sample types. The immunoSEQ Assay, a bias-controlled multiplex PCR, was used to amplify TCRbeta CDR3 regions from genomic DNA. As for how the authors treated the data: The number of nucleated cells in each sample was estimated from the amplification of reference gene primers within the assay. Sequence reads were collapsed and filtered to measure the absolute abundance of every unique TCRbeta CDR3 rearrangement. For each sample, productive Simpson clonality was calculated as the square root of Simpson's diversity index over productive rearrangements. Imported from immuneACCESS, the table was reduced by TCRdb to in-frame sequences with V and J called. These copies leave out some clones; in studies compared against another copy, an unresolved V gene accounts for under half, and the cause of the remainder is not known. The V and J calls and clone size were taken over from that table, and D and trimming were inferred from the DNA. This sample comprises under 30,000 clones, roughly 94% of them detected only once. Roughly 4% of the sample is taken by the ten largest.

The chain is made from TRBV6-5 and TRBJ2-5, and TRBD2 may be the D gene, going by 5 matching bases. This receptor was obtained from a human donor with active COVID-19. The donor label of this sample is uncertain. The specimen sequenced was peripheral blood. The DNA reads TGTGCCAGCTCGATGGACGGGATGGCCCAAGAGACCCAGTACTTC. This translates into CASSMDGMAQETQYF.